This TCR beta chain was sequenced during a study of blood T cell repertoires in COVID-19 (dated by TCRdb to 2019 to 2021). A note on the overall study: Samples from collaborators originated in the United States, Italy and Spain and spanned both the acute and convalescent phases of COVID-19. Samples were obtained from the ongoing ImmuneRACE study (first 160 participants) and from about 1,300 subjects provided by 6 global collaborators. The dataset comprised deeply sampled blood TCRbeta repertoires from subjects exposed to, actively infected with, or recovered from COVID-19. The prospective study material was composed of cDNA or gDNA derived from T cells, B-cell-depleted T cells, or PBMCs. The repertoires were released in a freely available public database intended as a resource for research on the immune response to SARS-CoV-2. Where available, HLA class I and class II types were obtained from metadata supplied by the sample provider rather than from assay-based typing. Nearly every sample came with metadata listing a de-identified subject ID, COVID-19 status, age in years and sex.

What the authors observed across the whole study: How much clinical and demographic metadata was included differed by source and by participant, and the metadata was provided uncurated.

As for this clone: Its antigen remains undetermined. No base-level quality is on record; no much larger clone is a single base apart.

Including cysteine and phenylalanine, the CDR3 has 14 amino acids. Just CDR3 DNA is preserved here, 42 bases in frame from base 1. CDR1 and CDR2, per the germline V gene (reference sequence), are GTSNPN and SVGIG. The V end gives up 5 bases and the J end 2 bases, leaving 4 bases in the junction not matched to a gene. The immunoSEQ Assay, a bias-controlled multiplex PCR, was used to amplify TCRbeta CDR3 regions from genomic DNA. The authors' analysis ran thus. Within the assay, amplification of reference gene primers was used to estimate how many nucleated cells each sample contained. Sequence reads were collapsed and filtered to measure the absolute abundance of every unique TCRbeta CDR3 rearrangement. For each sample, productive Simpson clonality was calculated as the square root of Simpson's diversity index across productive rearrangements. The immuneACCESS repertoire file appears here via TCRdb, limited to in-frame rearrangements. These files lack a portion of the clones; in checked studies, under half of the deficit traces to unresolved V genes, and the cause of the others is not known. V, J and clone size were drawn from that table, and D and trimming were deduced from the DNA. The sample data list 250,000 or so clones, and approximately 91% of these were observed just once. 1% to 1.5% of the sample lies in the top ten.

Enrolling through a virtual design, the prospective study's participants ranged in age from roughly 18 to 100 years and lived across roughly 23 United States geographic areas. In the prospective study, participants were assigned to cohorts based on the clinical history participants reported in a screening survey and a study questionnaire. Each participant in the prospective study had whole blood, serum and a nasopharyngeal or oropharyngeal swab collected by mobile phlebotomists. Over a roughly two-month period, participants in the prospective study had the option of providing additional blood draws and questionnaires. Before DNA extraction, prospective study blood samples were shipped either frozen or at room temperature.

The V and J segments used are TRBV30 and TRBJ1-4; 8 central bases correspond to TRBD1. Material: PBMCs or T cells enriched from blood (not recorded which). The TCR originated in a human donor in a cohort exposed to, infected with or recovered from COVID-19 (not recorded which). The donor label of this sample is uncertain. The DNA sequence is TGTGCCTGGGGCAGGACAGGGACTAATGAAAAACTGTTTTTT. The translation is CAWGRTGTNEKLFF. The CDR3, completed at both ends by the reference TRBV30 and TRBJ1-4 genes, gives the full variable domain SQTIHQWPATLVQPVGSPLSLECTVEGTSNPNLYWYRQAAGRGLQLLFYSVGIGQISSEVPQNLSASRPQDRQFILSSKKLLLSDSGFYLCAWGRTGTNEKLFFGSGTQLSVL.